Given below is one T cell receptor (beta chain) in context. What it binds is not known. RNA amounts of about 0.5 to 1 ug underwent reverse transcription with random hexamers. TCR beta CDR3 was amplified by immunoSEQ multiplex PCR. This amplification extended across 54 Vbeta and 13 Jbeta segments. TCRdb re-called the immunoSEQ multiplex PCR reads with MiXCR, one entry per CDR3 protein. The sample includes roughly 100,000 distinct CDR3 sequences, 85% to 95% seen only once; the top ten take approximately 0.3%. The record originates from a study of CD8 T cells in Susac syndrome. Findings and limits, study-wide: The number of individuals included in the study's TCR sequencing and HLA analysis was acknowledged as relatively small.

Susac syndrome patients met recently defined diagnostic criteria for definite or probable disease. CDR1 is SQVTM and CDR2 is ANQGSEA in the germline V gene. The CDR3 is 13 amino acids. The V gene lost 4 bases and the J gene lost 4 bases, with 13 bases spanning the gap. This receptor was taken from a human donor with Susac syndrome. The sample was CD4+ T cells from PBMCs. The chain employs TRBV29-1 and TRBJ1-1, with D maybe TRBD1 (5 bases). The CDR3 DNA is TGCAGCGTTGTGGGGGAAAGCGGCACTGAAGCTTTCTTT. Translating gives CSVVGESGTEAFF.